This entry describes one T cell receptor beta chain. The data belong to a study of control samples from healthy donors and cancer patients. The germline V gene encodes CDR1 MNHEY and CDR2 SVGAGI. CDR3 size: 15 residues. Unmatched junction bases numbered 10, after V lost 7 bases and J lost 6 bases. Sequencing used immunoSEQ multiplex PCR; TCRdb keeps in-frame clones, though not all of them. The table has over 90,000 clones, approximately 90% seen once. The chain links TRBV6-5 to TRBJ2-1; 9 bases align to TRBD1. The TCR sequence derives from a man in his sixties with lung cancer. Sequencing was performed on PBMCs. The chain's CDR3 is CASTPSLTGGNEQFF. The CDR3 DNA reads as TGTGCCAGCACCCCCTCCCTGACAGGGGGCAATGAGCAGTTCTTC.